A single sample is the source of the 19 T cell receptor beta chains below, sequenced in a study of cytomegalovirus exposure and HLA in healthy donors listed by TCRdb under 2017. The library was produced with the immunoSEQ multiplex PCR assay. For the multiplex PCR, a mixture combining 60 forward primers for TCR Vbeta segments and 13 reverse primers for TCR Jbeta segments was used. Not all clones reach the TCRdb copy of this immuneACCESS table, which keeps in-frame sequences only. Checked studies attribute under half of the gap to unresolved V genes and leave the rest unexplained. The sample yields about 170,000 clones; about three quarters were counted once. The top ten clones comprise over 3% of the sample. Sequencing was done on a sample of PBMCs. These TCRs come from a woman in her forties or fifties in good health and CMV-seropositive.

V usage is TRBV4-2 and J usage is TRBJ2-2; 7 positions match TRBD1. J was trimmed by 7 bases and V by 4 bases; bases with no gene match: 3. Germline V CDR1 and CDR2: LGHNA, YNFKEQ. This CDR3 spans 13 amino acids. As DNA, the CDR3 is TGTGCCAGCAGCCCCGGGACAGTCGGGGAGCTGTTTTTT. Translated: CASSPGTVGELFF.

The chain combines TRBV11-1 with TRBJ2-7, with a tentative D call TRBD1 (5 bases). Per the germline V gene, CDR1 is SGHAT and CDR2 is FQDESV (reference sequence). The CDR3 runs to 14 residues. Deletions cut 6 bases from V and 1 base from J, with 13 bases between. The CDR3 coding sequence is TGTGCCAGCAGGCAGAGACAGTTGTCCTACGAGCAGTACTTC. This codes for CASRQRQLSYEQYF.

The chain recombines TRBV11-3 with TRBJ2-1; 10 bases map to TRBD2. The V gene's germline CDR1 is SGHNT and CDR2 YENEEA. The trim removed 1 base at V and 6 bases at J, leaving 3 bases unmatched. This CDR3 contains 15 residues. The CDR3 spells CASSLGLAGVNEQFF. In DNA, the CDR3 is TGTGCCAGCAGCTTAGGGCTAGCGGGAGTCAATGAGCAGTTCTTC.

CDR3 residues: CASSAPAGGETQYF. The CDR3 nucleotides are TGTGCCAGCAGTGCCCCAGCGGGAGGAGAGACCCAGTACTTC. The chain employs TRBV28 and TRBJ2-5; 9 nucleotides agree with TRBD2. The V gene's germline CDR1 is MDHEN and CDR2 SYDVKM. Germline trimming cut 5 bases from V and 4 bases from J; bases unmatched to any gene: 5. The CDR3 covers 14 residues.

This clone has just a few counts. The V gene is TRBV19, the J gene TRBJ2-7; 8 nucleotides agree with TRBD2. Germline assignment: CDR1 LNHDA and CDR2 SQIVND (reference sequence). With 3 bases clipped from V and 4 bases from J, the junction kept 2 bases outside the gene matches. The length of the CDR3 is 13 residues. The CDR3 sequence is CASSIPGGYEQYF. DNA of the CDR3: TGTGCCAGTAGTATCCCGGGGGGGTACGAGCAGTACTTC.

This chain connects TRBV5-8 to TRBJ1-4; a possible D gene is TRBD1 (5 bases). Germline CDR1 SGHTS, CDR2 YDEGEE. There are 13 residues in the CDR3. The V end lost 4 bases, the J end lost 3 bases, and 7 bases lay between the germline ends. CDR3 amino acids: CASSPRANEKLFF. The CDR3 coding sequence is TGTGCCAGCAGCCCCAGGGCTAATGAAAAACTGTTTTTT.

The J gene is TRBJ2-7, the V gene TRBV7-2, with D perhaps matching TRBD1 (6 bases). Looked up from germline, CDR1 is SGHTA and CDR2 is FQGNSA. The CDR3 covers 12 residues. Trimming shortened V by 4 bases and J by 4 bases, and 8 bases separated the two germline ends. The DNA of the CDR3 is TGTGCCAGCAGCTGGGGGACATACGAGCAGTACTTC. It yields the protein CASSWGTYEQYF.

This rearrangement joins TRBV7-9 to TRBJ2-7; 10 bases align to TRBD2. J lost 5 bases, V lost 1 base, and 2 bases had no gene match. CDR1 is SEHNR, CDR2 FQNEAQ, per germline (reference sequence). The CDR3 totals 14 residues. The CDR3 loop is CASSLGGLANEQYF. CDR3 sequence (DNA): TGTGCCAGCAGCTTAGGGGGACTAGCGAACGAGCAGTACTTC.

The rearrangement uses TRBV9 and TRBJ2-7; TRBD1 agrees at 9 bases. This CDR3 is built from 15 residues. The ends lost 0 bases at V and 6 bases at J; junction bases unmatched: 7. In germline, CDR1 is SGDLS, CDR2 YYNGEE. The CDR3 reads CASSVVGDREGEQYF. Here the CDR3 DNA reads TGTGCCAGCAGCGTAGTGGGGGACAGGGAAGGCGAGCAGTACTTC.

The rearrangement uses TRBV29-1 and TRBJ2-1; D is possibly TRBD1 (6 bases). Germline V lookup: CDR1 SQVTM, CDR2 ANQGSEA. The CDR3 sequence is 14 residues long. V was clipped by 3 bases and J by 2 bases, with 11 bases between them. This chain's CDR3 is CSVEPGQPYNEQFF. For the CDR3, the DNA is TGCAGCGTTGAGCCTGGACAGCCCTACAATGAGCAGTTCTTC.

The chain carries TRBV5-1 and TRBJ2-7; D may be TRBD1 (7 bases). In germline, CDR1 is SGHRS, CDR2 YFSETQ. This CDR3 comprises 14 residues. Trimming shortened V by 5 bases and J by 5 bases, and 17 bases separated the two germline ends. In DNA, the CDR3 is TGCGCCAGCAGTAAGGAGGGGGCGTTTGACGAGCAGTACTTC. Protein sequence: CASSKEGAFDEQYF.

This chain links TRBV5-6 with TRBJ2-7, with D maybe TRBD1 (7 bases). Trimming cost V 4 bases and J 2 bases, with 10 bases left between them. This CDR3 region has 13 residues. Germline V gene data show CDR1 as SGHDT and CDR2 as YYEEEE. The CDR3 loop reads CASSRGTAYEQYF. CDR3 bases: TGTGCCAGCAGCCGGGGGACAGCCTACGAGCAGTACTTC. Supplemented by reference TRBV5-6 and TRBJ2-7, the full variable domain reads DAGVTQSPTHLIKTRGQQVTLRCSPKSGHDTVSWYQQALGQGPQFIFQYYEEEERQRGNFPDRFSGHQFPNYSSELNVNALLLGDSALYLCASSRGTAYEQYFGPGTRLTVT.

The rearrangement uses TRBV6-4 and TRBJ1-2; the D is unclear. The V end lost 4 bases, the J end lost 10 bases, and 16 bases lay between the germline ends. The CDR3 sequence is 13 residues long. Per the germline V gene, CDR1 is MRHNA and CDR2 is SNTAGT. The CDR3 reads CASSVESGGAYTF. The CDR3 bases are TGTGCCAGCAGTGTTGAGAGTGGTGGTGCCTACACCTTC.

J is TRBJ2-5 and V is TRBV5-5; unclear D gene. This CDR3 contains 14 residues. Germline loops: CDR1 SGHKS, CDR2 YYEKEE (reference sequence). Trimming stripped 0 bases from V and 14 bases from J, with 20 bases between. The CDR3 DNA sequence: TGTGCCAGCAGCTTGGATGTGGGTGGCGGCCGTCACTACTTC. Translated, it gives CASSLDVGGGRHYF.

The rearrangement uses TRBV7-2 and TRBJ2-3, with D possibly matching TRBD2 (6 bases). CDR3 length: 15 amino acids. CDR1 is SGHTA, CDR2 FQGNSA, per germline. Trimming removed 5 bases at V and 7 bases at J, with 19 bases between. CDR3 nucleotide sequence: TGTGCCAGCAGCACCAGGTCGGCTAGCGCCCATACGCAGTATTTT. This codes for CASSTRSASAHTQYF.

This clone was found a few times. The chain recombines TRBV6-5 with TRBJ2-5, with TRBD1 identical over 7 bases. Per germline, CDR1 MNHEY and CDR2 SVGAGI. This CDR3 region has 15 residues. The trim removed 4 bases at V and 4 bases at J, leaving 9 bases unmatched. CDR3 sequence (DNA): TGTGCCAGCAGTTTGGGACAGTTGATGGGAGAGACCCAGTACTTC. Its translation: CASSLGQLMGETQYF.

V and J are TRBV7-2 and TRBJ2-4; possibly TRBD2 for D (5 bases). The CDR3 totals 16 residues. V was clipped by 1 base and J by 0 bases, with 10 bases between them. Germline assignment: CDR1 SGHTA and CDR2 FQGNSA. The CDR3 is CASSLGAGLAKNIQYF. As DNA, the CDR3 is TGTGCCAGCAGCTTAGGGGCAGGACTAGCCAAAAACATTCAGTACTTC.

This clone has a handful of counts. The chain has TRBV5-1 and TRBJ2-7; D is undetermined. Trimming removed 0 bases at V and 6 bases at J, with 13 bases between. CDR1 is SGHRS, CDR2 YFSETQ, per germline. There are 14 residues in the CDR3. The CDR3 here is CASSLEAGSGEQYF. The CDR3 DNA reads TGCGCCAGCAGCTTGGAAGCAGGATCAGGCGAGCAGTACTTC.

The chain recombines TRBV21-1 with TRBJ1-2; no DNA check was done on the table's D call, TRBD1. TRBV21-1 counts as a pseudogene. This CDR3 is built from 17 residues. The CDR3 sequence: CASSKVGSARRIYGYTF. Here the CDR3 DNA reads TGTGCCAGCAGCAAAGTGGGCAGTGCCCGTCGTATTTATGGCTACACCTTC.